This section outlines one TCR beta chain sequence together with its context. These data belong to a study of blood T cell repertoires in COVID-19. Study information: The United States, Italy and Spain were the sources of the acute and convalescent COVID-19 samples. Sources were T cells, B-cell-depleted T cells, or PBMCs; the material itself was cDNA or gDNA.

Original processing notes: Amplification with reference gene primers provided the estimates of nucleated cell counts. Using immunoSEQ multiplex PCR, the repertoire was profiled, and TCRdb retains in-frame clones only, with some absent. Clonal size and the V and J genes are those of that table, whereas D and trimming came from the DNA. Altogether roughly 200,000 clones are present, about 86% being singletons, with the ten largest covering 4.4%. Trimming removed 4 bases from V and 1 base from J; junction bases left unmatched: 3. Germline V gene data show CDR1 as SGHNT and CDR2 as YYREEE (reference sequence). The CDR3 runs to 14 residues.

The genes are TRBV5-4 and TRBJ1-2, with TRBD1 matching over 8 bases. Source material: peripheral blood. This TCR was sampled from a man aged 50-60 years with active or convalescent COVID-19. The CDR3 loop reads CASSRTGYNYGYTF. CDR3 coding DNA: TGTGCCAGCAGCAGGACAGGGTATAACTATGGCTACACCTTC.